One T cell receptor (beta chain) is described in this entry. Its antigen is still unknown. This sequence may be a read error, since a much larger clone differs from it by one base. The conserved phenylalanine or tryptophan is not found at the CDR3 terminus, so this likely reflects a read error. This specimen comes from a study of CD8+CD57+ T cells in acquired aplastic anemia. Both TCR beta VDJ combination and CDR3 sequence profiling were carried out. Genomic DNA was the template for this profiling. TCRdb processed the reads anew with MiXCR; each CDR3 protein has one entry. The table lists about 220,000 distinct CDR3 sequences, 30% to 35% of them singletons. The germline gives CDR1 LNHDA, CDR2 SQIVND (reference sequence). The CDR3 sequence is 13 residues long. V gave up 5 bases and J gave up 4 bases, with 11 bases separating them. Study-wide results and caveats: Overlapping CD8+ CDR3 repertoires of patients and controls contained roughly 29 shared sequences.

What was sequenced was sorted CD4+, CD8+, or CD8+CD57+ T cells (not recorded which) from PBMCs. This receptor was taken from a human donor in good health, serving as a control. V and J are TRBV19 and TRBJ1-2, with a tentative D call TRBD1 (5 bases). This CDR3 reads CASSRQTTYGYTL. CDR3 DNA sequence: TGTGCCAGTAGTCGACAGACTACCTATGGCTACACCCTC.